Presented here are 20 T cell receptor beta chains from one specimen sequenced in a study of human T cells and chemical hapten exposure. Each CDR3 protein is one row after TCRdb ran MiXCR on the RACE reads. The sample contains approximately 320,000 distinct CDR3 sequences, around 5.5% of which appear only once. Time point reported: pre-sensitization, week 0. The treatment: therapeutic diphenylcyclopropenone sensitization with weekly scalp DPC. The input for sequencing was whole blood, taken in connection with sensitization to the hapten diphenylcyclopropenone (DPC). Source of these receptors: a woman aged 18-29 years with alopecia areata. Some clones in this sample may be carry-over from other donors' samples.

This clonotype was seen repeatedly, ten times or more. The chain has TRBV12-3 or TRBV12-4 and TRBJ2-2, with unresolved D. Trimming stripped 2 bases from V and 4 bases from J, with 14 bases between. This CDR3 has 16 amino acids. The CDR3 sequence: CASSLKQGRVTGELFF. CDR3 DNA: TGTGCCAGCAGTTTAAAACAAGGTCGGGTCACCGGGGAGCTGTTTTTT.

The chain uses TRBV7-2 and TRBJ2-5; no clear D gene. V lost 6 bases and J 4 bases, leaving 9 bases between the germline ends. The CDR3 is made up of 12 amino acids. CDR1 is SGHTA and CDR2 is FQGNSA in the germline V gene. The DNA of the CDR3 is TGTGCCAGCAGAACAAGTTCAGAGACCCAGTACTTC. It is translated as CASRTSSETQYF.

This clonotype was counted at least ten times. The chain combines TRBV10-3 with TRBJ2-7; D unresolved. Germline V CDR1 and CDR2: ENHRY, SYGVKD. V shed 0 bases and J shed 2 bases, with 5 bases lying between them. The CDR3 is made up of 13 amino acids. The CDR3 DNA follows: TGTGCCATCAGTGAGTCGGTAGCCTACGAGCAGTACTTC. Its protein is CAISESVAYEQYF.

The chain links TRBV6-2 or TRBV6-3 to TRBJ1-1; D unclear. V lost 2 bases and J 4 bases, leaving 17 bases between the germline ends. This CDR3 is 16 amino acids long. Germline loops: CDR1 MNHEY, CDR2 SVGEGT. DNA of the CDR3: TGTGCCAGCAGTTACCATGCTCGGTTTGCTTTCACTGAAGCTTTCTTT. This gives the protein CASSYHARFAFTEAFF.

This rearrangement joins TRBV5-5 to TRBJ2-5, with a weak D call TRBD1 (5 bases). Germline CDR1 and CDR2: SGHKS and YYEKEE (reference sequence). CDR3 length: 13 amino acids. Trimming shortened V by 3 bases and J by 4 bases, and 10 bases separated the two germline ends. DNA for the CDR3: TGTGCCAGCAGCTACCAGGGAATAGAGACCCAGTACTTC. It yields the protein CASSYQGIETQYF.

As concerns this clonotype: This may be a read error: a much more frequent sequence differs by one nucleotide. V and J are TRBV12-3 or TRBV12-4 and TRBJ1-1; D remains ambiguous. This CDR3 is built from 12 residues. V was cut by 6 bases and J by 7 bases, with 12 bases left in between. The CDR3 sequence is CASRPNRDEAFF. The CDR3 nucleotides are TGTGCCAGCAGGCCAAACAGAGATGAAGCTTTCTTT.

The chain recombines TRBV6-2 or TRBV6-3 with TRBJ1-5; D is uncertain. V was trimmed by 2 bases and J by 5 bases, leaving 13 bases between them. The germline gives CDR1 MNHEY, CDR2 SVGEGT. The CDR3 has 15 residues. The CDR3 nucleotides are TGTGCCAGCAGTTACCAGATTCAACTTGATCAGCCCCAGCATTTT. Protein product: CASSYQIQLDQPQHF.

This clonotype was seen repeatedly, ten times or more. The CDR3 nucleotides read TGCGCCAGCAGCCCTGGCCCAGGGAACGAGCAGTACTTC. Its protein is CASSPGPGNEQYF. The chain joins TRBV4-1 to TRBJ2-7; a possible D gene is TRBD1 (5 bases). This CDR3 contains 13 residues. Trimming stripped 4 bases from V and 5 bases from J, with 12 bases between. The germline gives CDR1 MGHRA, CDR2 YSYEKL.

This clonotype was detected many times. The V and J genes are TRBV4-3 and TRBJ1-2; possible D gene TRBD1, 6 bases. This CDR3 has 14 amino acids. Germline CDR1 and CDR2: LGHNA and YSLEER. With 3 bases removed from V and 8 bases from J, the gap between germline ends came to 16 bases. CDR3 coding DNA: TGCGCCAGCAGCCACGGGCGGGGGGCATACGGCTACACCTTC. Translating gives CASSHGRGAYGYTF.

This clonotype was observed many times. This chain joins TRBV18 and TRBJ2-1; no definite D call. The CDR3 sequence is 13 residues long. Trimming took off 4 bases at V and 6 bases at J, with 10 bases between the two ends. The germline V gene has CDR1 KGHSH and CDR2 LQKENI. The chain's CDR3 is CASSLTTPNEQFF. CDR3 in DNA: TGTGCCAGCTCACTTACTACACCCAATGAGCAGTTCTTC.

This clonotype was seen more than once but under ten times. This chain links TRBV4-3 with TRBJ1-2; D is possibly TRBD1 (5 bases). V was pared by 0 bases and J by 7 bases, with 15 bases between. The CDR3 covers 15 residues. CDR1 LGHNA and CDR2 YSLEER come from the germline V gene. CDR3 coding DNA: TGCGCCAGCAGCCAAGATCAGGGATTTTTAGTTGGCTACACCTTC. Its translation: CASSQDQGFLVGYTF.

In its sample, this clonotype was seen many times. The chain couples TRBV11-2 to TRBJ2-6; TRBD1 or TRBD2 may be the D gene (5 bases each). Looked up from germline, CDR1 is SGHAT and CDR2 is FQNNGV. Trimming left V 1 base short and J 9 bases short, with 13 bases between. The CDR3 is 15 residues long. As DNA, the CDR3 is TGTGCCAGCAGCTTAGCGGGACGGCGCGGCAACGTCCTGACTTTC. It codes for CASSLAGRRGNVLTF. Full variable domain (missing parts from reference TRBV11-2 and TRBJ2-6): EAGVAQSPRYKIIEKRQSVAFWCNPISGHATLYWYQQILGQGPKLLIQFQNNGVVDDSQLPKDRFSAERLKGVDSTLKIQPAKLEDSAVYLCASSLAGRRGNVLTFGAGSRLTVL.

This clonotype showed up many times. The chain links TRBV28 to TRBJ2-3; 11 positions agree with TRBD2. V lost 2 bases to trimming and J lost 8 bases; unmatched junction nucleotides: 6. There are 15 residues in the CDR3. Germline V gene lookup returns CDR1 MDHEN and CDR2 SYDVKM. The chain's CDR3 is CASSLPVAGGGTQYF. CDR3 in DNA: TGTGCCAGCAGTTTACCCGTAGCGGGGGGGGGTACGCAGTATTTT.

This CDR3 reads CASSPGTTPTAFF. CDR3 nucleotide sequence: TGTGCCAGCAGCCCCGGGACTACCCCGACCGCTTTCTTT. The chain links TRBV7-2 to TRBJ1-1; maybe TRBD1 (5 bases). CDR3 length: 13 residues. V lost 5 bases to trimming and J lost 11 bases, with 18 bases between them. Germline CDR1 is SGHTA and CDR2 is FQGNSA.

The chain has TRBV4-2 and TRBJ1-6; no clear D. Trimming stripped 0 bases from V and 0 bases from J, with 9 bases between. Germline V lookup: CDR1 LGHNA, CDR2 YNFKEQ. The CDR3 consists of 17 residues. For the CDR3, the DNA is TGTGCCAGCAGCCAAGATCCGCCGAGCTCCTATAATTCACCCCTCCACTTT. Translating it yields CASSQDPPSSYNSPLHF.

The chain is built from TRBV4-3 and TRBJ2-4; maybe TRBD2 (6 bases). Trimming shortened V by 4 bases and J by 6 bases, and 13 bases separated the two germline ends. Germline CDR1 and CDR2: LGHNA and YSLEER. This CDR3 is 14 amino acids long. In DNA form, the CDR3 reads TGCGCCAGCAGCCCCACGCGGGATTTAAACATTCAGTACTTC. This sequence encodes CASSPTRDLNIQYF.

The CDR3 DNA sequence: TGTGCCAGCACCCTGGGGGTTTACAATGAGCAGTTCTTC. Protein: CASTLGVYNEQFF. J is TRBJ2-1 and V is TRBV12-3 or TRBV12-4; either TRBD1 or TRBD2 may fit D (5 bases each). This CDR3 spans 13 amino acids. Trimming cost V 7 bases and J 4 bases, with 11 bases left between them.

At least ten counts were recorded for this clonotype. This rearrangement joins TRBV7-9 to TRBJ2-3; D is unclear. V lost 5 bases and J 2 bases, leaving 5 bases between the germline ends. The CDR3 length is 12 residues. Germline loops: CDR1 SEHNR, CDR2 FQNEAQ (reference sequence). The CDR3 DNA reads TGTGCCAGCAGCACAGACACAGATACGCAGTATTTT. Amino acid sequence: CASSTDTDTQYF.

This clonotype was recorded a few times. The CDR3 region is CASSQVDRRELFF. CDR3 in DNA: TGCGCCAGCAGCCAAGTGGACCGGCGGGAGCTGTTTTTT. J is TRBJ2-2 and V is TRBV4-3; D call uncertain. This CDR3 spans 13 amino acids. The germline V gene has CDR1 LGHNA and CDR2 YSLEER. Trimming removed 1 base at V and 9 bases at J, with 9 bases between.

In the case of this clonotype: A much larger clone is a single base away; this may be a read error. This rearrangement joins TRBV6-6 to TRBJ1-6, with a tentative D call TRBD1 (6 bases). Trimming took off 10 bases at V and 5 bases at J, with 15 bases between the two ends. The CDR3 spans 14 residues. The germline CDR1 and CDR2 sequences are MNHNY and SVGAGI (reference sequence). The CDR3 region is CAKKRDTDNSPLHF. As DNA, the CDR3 is TGTGCCAAGAAACGGGACACAGATAATTCACCCCTCCACTTT.